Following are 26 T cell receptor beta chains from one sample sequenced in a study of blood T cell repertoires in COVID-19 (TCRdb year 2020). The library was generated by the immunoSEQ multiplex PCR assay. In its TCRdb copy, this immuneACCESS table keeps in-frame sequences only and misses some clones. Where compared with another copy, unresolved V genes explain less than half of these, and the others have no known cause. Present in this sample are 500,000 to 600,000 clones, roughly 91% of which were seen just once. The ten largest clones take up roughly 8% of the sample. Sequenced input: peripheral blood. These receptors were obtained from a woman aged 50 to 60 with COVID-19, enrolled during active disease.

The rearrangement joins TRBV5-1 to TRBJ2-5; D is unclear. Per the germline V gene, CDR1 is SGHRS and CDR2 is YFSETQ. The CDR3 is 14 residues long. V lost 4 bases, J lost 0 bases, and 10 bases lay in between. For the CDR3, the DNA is TGCGCCAGCAGCCGTGACTGGAACCAAGAGACCCAGTACTTC. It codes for CASSRDWNQETQYF.

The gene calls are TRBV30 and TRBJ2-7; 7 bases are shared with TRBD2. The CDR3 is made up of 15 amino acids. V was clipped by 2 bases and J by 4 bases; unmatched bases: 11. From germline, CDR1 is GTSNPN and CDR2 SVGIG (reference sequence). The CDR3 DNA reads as TGTGCCTGGAGTCTTGGGAGGGGAATCGGGTACGAGCAGTACTTC. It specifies CAWSLGRGIGYEQYF.

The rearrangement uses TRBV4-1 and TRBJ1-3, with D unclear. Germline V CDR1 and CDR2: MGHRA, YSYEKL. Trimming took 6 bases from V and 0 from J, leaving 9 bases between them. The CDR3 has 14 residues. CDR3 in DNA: TGCGCCAGCAGGCGGCAACACTCTGGAAACACCATATATTTT. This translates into CASRRQHSGNTIYF.

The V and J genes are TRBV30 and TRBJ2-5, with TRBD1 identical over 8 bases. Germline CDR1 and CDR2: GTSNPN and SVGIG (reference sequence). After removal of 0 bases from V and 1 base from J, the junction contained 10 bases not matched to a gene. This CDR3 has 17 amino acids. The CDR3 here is CAWSVPFPGTGQETQYF. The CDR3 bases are TGTGCCTGGAGTGTACCTTTCCCCGGGACAGGCCAAGAGACCCAGTACTTC.

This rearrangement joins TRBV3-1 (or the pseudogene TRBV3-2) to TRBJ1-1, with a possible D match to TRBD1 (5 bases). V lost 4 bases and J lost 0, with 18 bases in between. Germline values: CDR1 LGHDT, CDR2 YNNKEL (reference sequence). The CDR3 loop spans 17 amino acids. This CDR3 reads CASSRAVSQGMNTEAFF. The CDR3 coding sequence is TGTGCCAGCAGCCGGGCGGTTTCTCAGGGAATGAACACTGAAGCTTTCTTT.

The CDR3 sequence is CASSVRQGAYGTDTQYF. The CDR3 nucleotides read TGTGCCAGCAGCGTCCGACAGGGGGCTTACGGCACAGATACGCAGTATTTT. The V gene is TRBV11-3, the J gene TRBJ2-3; 10 bases align to TRBD1. The junction had 9 bases not matched to a gene; V was cut back by 5 bases and J by 1 base. The CDR3 totals 17 residues. The germline CDR1 and CDR2 sequences are SGHNT and YENEEA.

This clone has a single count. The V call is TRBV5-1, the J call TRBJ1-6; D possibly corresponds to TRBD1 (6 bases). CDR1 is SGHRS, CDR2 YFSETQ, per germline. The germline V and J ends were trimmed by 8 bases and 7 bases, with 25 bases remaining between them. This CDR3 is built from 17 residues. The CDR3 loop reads CASPPEGGPVGNSPLHF. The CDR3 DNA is TGCGCCAGTCCCCCGGAGGGGGGGCCCGTGGGGAATTCACCCCTCCACTTT.

The CDR3 coding sequence is TGCGCCAGCAGCTTAGGGGATATGGATTCACCCCTCCACTTT. Its protein is CASSLGDMDSPLHF. This chain links TRBV5-1 with TRBJ1-6; the D gene is possibly TRBD1 (5 bases). The CDR3 sequence is 14 residues long. V lost 2 bases, J lost 8 bases, and 11 bases lay in between. Germline V gene lookup returns CDR1 SGHRS and CDR2 YFSETQ. Full variable domain (remainder filled in from reference TRBV5-1 and TRBJ1-6): KAGVTQTPRYLIKTRGQQVTLSCSPISGHRSVSWYQQTPGQGLQFLFEYFSETQRNKGNFPGRFSGRQFSNSRSEMNVSTLELGDSALYLCASSLGDMDSPLHFGNGTRLTVT.

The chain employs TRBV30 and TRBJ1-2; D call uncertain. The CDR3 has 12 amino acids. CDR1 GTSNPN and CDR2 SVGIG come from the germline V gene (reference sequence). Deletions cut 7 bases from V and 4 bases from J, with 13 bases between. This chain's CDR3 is CASPLTTYGYTF. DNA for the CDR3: TGTGCCTCCCCACTCACCACCTATGGCTACACCTTC.

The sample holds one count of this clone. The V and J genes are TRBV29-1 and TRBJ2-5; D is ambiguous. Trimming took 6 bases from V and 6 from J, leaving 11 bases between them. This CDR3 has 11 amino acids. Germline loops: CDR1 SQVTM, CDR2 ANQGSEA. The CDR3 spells CSVALEKTQYF. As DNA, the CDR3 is TGCAGCGTCGCCCTTGAGAAGACCCAGTACTTC.

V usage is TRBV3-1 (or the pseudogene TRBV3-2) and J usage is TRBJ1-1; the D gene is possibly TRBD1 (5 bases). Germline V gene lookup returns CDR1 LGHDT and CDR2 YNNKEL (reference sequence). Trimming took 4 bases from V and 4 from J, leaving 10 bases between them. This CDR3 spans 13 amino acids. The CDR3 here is CASSPLTGTEAFF. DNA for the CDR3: TGTGCCAGCAGCCCTTTAACAGGCACTGAAGCTTTCTTT.

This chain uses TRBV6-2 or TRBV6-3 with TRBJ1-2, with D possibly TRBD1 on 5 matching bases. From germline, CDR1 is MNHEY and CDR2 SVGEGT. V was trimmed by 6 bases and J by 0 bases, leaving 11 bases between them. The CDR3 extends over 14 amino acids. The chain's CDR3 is CASSETATNYGYTF. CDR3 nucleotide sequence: TGTGCCAGCAGCGAGACAGCTACTAACTATGGCTACACCTTC.

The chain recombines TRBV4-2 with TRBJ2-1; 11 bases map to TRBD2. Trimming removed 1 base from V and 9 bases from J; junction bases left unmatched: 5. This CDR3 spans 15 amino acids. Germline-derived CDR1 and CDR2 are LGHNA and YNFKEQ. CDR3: CASSQVELAGGEQFF. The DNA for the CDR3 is TGTGCCAGCAGCCAAGTAGAGCTAGCGGGGGGTGAGCAGTTCTTC.

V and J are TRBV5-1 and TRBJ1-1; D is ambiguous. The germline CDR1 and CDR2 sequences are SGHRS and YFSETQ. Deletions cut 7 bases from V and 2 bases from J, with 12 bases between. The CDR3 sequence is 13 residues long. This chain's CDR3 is CASSEAHNTEAFF. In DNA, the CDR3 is TGCGCCAGCTCGGAGGCGCATAACACTGAAGCTTTCTTT.

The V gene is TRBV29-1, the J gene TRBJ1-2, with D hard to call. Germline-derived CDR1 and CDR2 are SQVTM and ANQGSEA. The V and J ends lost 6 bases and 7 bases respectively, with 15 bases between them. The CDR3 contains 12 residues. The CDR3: CSVPLTGGGYTF. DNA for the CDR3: TGCAGCGTGCCACTGACGGGAGGTGGCTACACCTTC.

The CDR3 loop reads CASSLALGDRLAFF. The CDR3 nucleotides are TGTGCCAGCAGCTTGGCCCTGGGGGACAGGCTAGCTTTCTTT. V gene TRBV5-7 combines with J gene TRBJ1-1; 8 nucleotides match TRBD1. TRBV5-7 is flagged as an ORF with uncertain function. The CDR3 consists of 14 residues. The V segment lost 0 bases and the J segment 10 bases; nucleotides outside the gene matches: 8.

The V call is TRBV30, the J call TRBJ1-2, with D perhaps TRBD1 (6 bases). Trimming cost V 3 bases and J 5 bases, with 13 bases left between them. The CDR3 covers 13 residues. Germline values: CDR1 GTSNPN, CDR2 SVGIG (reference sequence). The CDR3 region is CAWSLQGYYGYTF. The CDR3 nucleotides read TGTGCCTGGAGCTTACAGGGATATTATGGCTACACCTTC.

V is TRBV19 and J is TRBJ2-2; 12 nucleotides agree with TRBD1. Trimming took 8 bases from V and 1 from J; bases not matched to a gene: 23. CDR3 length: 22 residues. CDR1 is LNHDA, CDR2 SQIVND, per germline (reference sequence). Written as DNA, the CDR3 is TGTGCCAGTGGGCGGAGAAGACGGGACAGGGGGCTAGCGGGGTTGAACACCGGGGAGCTGTTTTTT. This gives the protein CASGRRRRDRGLAGLNTGELFF.

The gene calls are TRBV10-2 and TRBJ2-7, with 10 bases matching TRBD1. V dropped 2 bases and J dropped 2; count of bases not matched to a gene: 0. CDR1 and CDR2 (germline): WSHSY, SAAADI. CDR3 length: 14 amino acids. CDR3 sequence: CASSEGQGAYEQYF. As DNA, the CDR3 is TGCGCCAGCAGTGAGGGACAGGGGGCCTACGAGCAGTACTTC.

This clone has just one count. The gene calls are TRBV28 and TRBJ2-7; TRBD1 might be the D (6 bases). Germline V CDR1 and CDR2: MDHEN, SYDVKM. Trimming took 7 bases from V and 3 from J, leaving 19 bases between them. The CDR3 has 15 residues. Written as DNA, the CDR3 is TGTGCCAGCACGCGGCCCGGGGACACCTACTACGAGCAGTACTTC. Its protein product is CASTRPGDTYYEQYF.

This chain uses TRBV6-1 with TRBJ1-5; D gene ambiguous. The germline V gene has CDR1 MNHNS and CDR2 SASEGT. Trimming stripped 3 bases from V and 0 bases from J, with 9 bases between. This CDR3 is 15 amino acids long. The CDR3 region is CASSDHPYSNQPQHF. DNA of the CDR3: TGTGCCAGCAGTGATCACCCCTATAGCAATCAGCCCCAGCATTTT.

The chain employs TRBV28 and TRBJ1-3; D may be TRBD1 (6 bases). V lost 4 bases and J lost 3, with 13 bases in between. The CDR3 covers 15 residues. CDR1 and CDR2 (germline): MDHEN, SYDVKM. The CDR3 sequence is CASSYRGADGNTIYF. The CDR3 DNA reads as TGTGCCAGCAGTTACCGGGGGGCTGATGGAAACACCATATATTTT.

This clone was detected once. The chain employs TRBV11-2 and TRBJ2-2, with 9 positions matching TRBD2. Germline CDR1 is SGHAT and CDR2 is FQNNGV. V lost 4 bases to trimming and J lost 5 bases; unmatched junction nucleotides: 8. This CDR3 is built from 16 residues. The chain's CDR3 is CASSSRGGARTGELFF. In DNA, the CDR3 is TGTGCCAGCAGCTCCCGCGGGGGGGCGAGGACCGGGGAGCTGTTTTTT.

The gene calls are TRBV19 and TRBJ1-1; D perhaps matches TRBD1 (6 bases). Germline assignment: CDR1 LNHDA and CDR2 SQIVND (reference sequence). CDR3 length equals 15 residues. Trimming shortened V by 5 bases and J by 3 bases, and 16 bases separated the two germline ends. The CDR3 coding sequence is TGTGCCAGTAGTCTGCCGGCAGGGGCAGACACTGAAGCTTTCTTT. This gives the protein CASSLPAGADTEAFF.

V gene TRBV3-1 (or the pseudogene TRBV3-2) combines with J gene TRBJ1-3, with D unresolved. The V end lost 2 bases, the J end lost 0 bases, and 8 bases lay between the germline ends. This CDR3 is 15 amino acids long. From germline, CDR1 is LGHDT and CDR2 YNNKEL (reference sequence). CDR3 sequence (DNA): TGTGCCAGCAGCCAATCGGGTTTCTCTGGAAACACCATATATTTT. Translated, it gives CASSQSGFSGNTIYF.

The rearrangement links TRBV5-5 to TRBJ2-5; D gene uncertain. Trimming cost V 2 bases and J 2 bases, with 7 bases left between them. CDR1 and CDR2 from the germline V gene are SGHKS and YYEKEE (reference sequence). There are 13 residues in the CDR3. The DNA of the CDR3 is TGTGCCAGCAGCTTCGGTTCACAAGAGACCCAGTACTTC. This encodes CASSFGSQETQYF.